This is a list of T cell receptor beta chains from one sample in a study of control samples from healthy donors and cancer patients. Clones were read by immunoSEQ multiplex PCR, and TCRdb kept only the in-frame ones, dropping some. Of 26,000 or so clones in the sample, 91% were seen once. Sequenced sample: PBMCs. The source is a man in his fifties or sixties with lung cancer. Both conserved end residues are part of each CDR3. D genes are given only for firm matches. Not all rows give a size; the values are once, few, many and, for expanded clones, a class.

D	V	size	J	DNA	CDR3
TRBD2	TRBV18	-	TRBJ2-5	TGTGCCAGCTCACGAGCTAGCGGGGGCCAAGAGACCCAGTACTTC	CASSRASGGQETQYF
-	TRBV11-3	-	TRBJ2-3	TGTGCCAGCAGCTTAGGTTCGCACGAGGGGGTCGATACGCAGTATTTT	CASSLGSHEGVDTQYF
TRBD1	TRBV28	-	TRBJ1-1	TGTGCCAGCAGTGACGCCGGACAGGGGGCAGAAGCTTTCTTT	CASSDAGQGAEAFF
TRBD2	TRBV3-1/TRBV3-2	-	TRBJ2-5	TGTGCCAGCAGCCACACTAGCGCGGAGACCCAGTACTTC	CASSHTSAETQYF
-	TRBV29-1	once	TRBJ1-5	TGCAGCGTCCTGACAGATAGCAATCAGCCCCAGCATTTT	CSVLTDSNQPQHF
-	TRBV15	-	TRBJ1-2	TGTGCCACCAGCAGAACCTCAATGAACTATGGCTACACCTTC	CATSRTSMNYGYTF
-	TRBV7-8	-	TRBJ2-7	TGTGCCAGCAGCTTAGCTCAGGGGCACGGTCTCCTTGTCGAGCAGTACTTC	CASSLAQGHGLLVEQYF
TRBD1	TRBV7-2	-	TRBJ1-2	TGTGCCAGCAGCCCGCGTACCGGGACAGGGGGCGGCTACACCTTC	CASSPRTGTGGGYTF
TRBD1	TRBV6-2/TRBV6-3	-	TRBJ2-3	TGTGCCAGCAGTTACGTTCGGACAGGGAGAGATACGCAGTATTTT	CASSYVRTGRDTQYF
-	TRBV27	once	TRBJ2-7	TGTGCCAGCAGTTTAAGCCGACAGTCCTACGAGCAGTACTTC	CASSLSRQSYEQYF
-	TRBV5-1	-	TRBJ2-5	TGCGCCAGCAGCTTGGCCACCGGGGACTTCCAAGAAACCCAGTACTTC	CASSLATGDFQETQYF
-	TRBV19	once	TRBJ1-6	TGTGCCAGTAGTATCCGGGGGCTCAATGGGGATTCACCCCTCCACTTT	CASSIRGLNGDSPLHF
-	TRBV5-1	once	TRBJ1-1	TGCGCCAGCAGCGCAAGGGGGGAGGGCACTGAAGCTTTCTTT	CASSARGEGTEAFF
-	TRBV9	-	TRBJ1-6	TGTGCCAGCAGCGCCACAGGGTCGGGTTCACCCCTCCACTTT	CASSATGSGSPLHF
-	TRBV27	once	TRBJ2-1	TGTGCCAGCAGTTTATCACAGATTCTCCACAATGAGCAGTTCTTC	CASSLSQILHNEQFF
-	TRBV6-5	-	TRBJ2-7	TGTGCCAGCAGCCGGACAGACTCCTACGAGCAGTACTTC	CASSRTDSYEQYF
-	TRBV6-2/TRBV6-3	-	TRBJ2-3	TGTGCCAGCAGTTACTCGAAGAGGGCCAGCACAGATACGCAGTATTTT	CASSYSKRASTDTQYF
TRBD1	TRBV2	few	TRBJ2-7	TGTGCCAGCAGTGTCGTCCCGGGACAGGAGGAGCAGTACTTC	CASSVVPGQEEQYF
-	TRBV9	-	TRBJ2-3	TGTGCCAGCAGCGCCCTCGACGCCTCAGATACGCAGTATTTT	CASSALDASDTQYF
TRBD1	TRBV9	-	TRBJ2-7	TGTGCCAGCAGCCCTGGGACAGGGAAGGGTTCCTACGAGCAGTACTTC	CASSPGTGKGSYEQYF
-	TRBV6-5	-	TRBJ1-5	TGTGCCAGCAGTACGGCCTTTGATCAGCCCCAGCATTTT	CASSTAFDQPQHF
-	TRBV18	-	TRBJ2-5	TGTGCCAGCTCACCAGCCTCCCAAGAGACCCAGTACTTC	CASSPASQETQYF
TRBD1	TRBV6-2/TRBV6-3	-	TRBJ2-6	TGTGCCAGCAGTTCTACCGGACAGGGCCAATCGAGCTCTGGGGCCAACGTCCTGACTTTC	CASSSTGQGQSSSGANVLTF
TRBD1	TRBV29-1	-	TRBJ2-1	TGCAGCGTTGAGAACAGGGGGCTCGAGGATGAGCAGTTCTTC	CSVENRGLEDEQFF
-	TRBV5-1	-	TRBJ1-1	TGCGCCAGCAGCTTGGGGCAGGGGACCGCTGAAGCTTTCTTT	CASSLGQGTAEAFF
-	TRBV11-2	-	TRBJ2-7	TGTGCCAGCAGCTTGGGGGCCTACGAGCAGTACTTC	CASSLGAYEQYF
-	TRBV12-3/TRBV12-4	-	TRBJ1-1	TGTGCCAGCGGGAAGGCGCGGGGCACTGAAGCTTTCTTT	CASGKARGTEAFF
-	TRBV27	-	TRBJ2-7	TGTGCCAGCGAGCTCGGGGGAACCTACGAGCAGTACTTC	CASELGGTYEQYF
TRBD1	TRBV27	-	TRBJ2-2	TGTGCCAGCAGTTTAGGGAACAGGGGGAACACCGGGGAGCTGTTTTTT	CASSLGNRGNTGELFF
-	TRBV2	-	TRBJ1-5	TGTGCCAGCAGTCTGGACGGGCAGCCCCAGCATTTT	CASSLDGQPQHF
-	TRBV7-9	-	TRBJ1-6	TGTGCCAGCAGCTTAATGGATGAAGGGAGGTCACCCCTCCACTTT	CASSLMDEGRSPLHF
-	TRBV18	once	TRBJ1-1	TGTGCCAGCTCACCGGAGCAAGTGAACACTGAAGCTTTCTTT	CASSPEQVNTEAFF
TRBD1	TRBV6-5	once	TRBJ1-1	TGTGCCACCACGCTGGGACAGGGCCCGTCTGGAGCTTTCTTT	CATTLGQGPSGAFF
-	TRBV28	-	TRBJ1-1	TGTGCCAGCAGTTTTCAGGTCGAAACTGAAGCTTTCTTT	CASSFQVETEAFF
TRBD2	TRBV5-1	-	TRBJ2-1	TGCGCCAGCAGCCCTACGGCTAGCGGGAGTTACAATGAGCAGTTCTTC	CASSPTASGSYNEQFF
-	TRBV3-1/TRBV3-2	-	TRBJ2-1	TGTGCCAGCAGCCAAGCCCGGGGCAGCTCCTACAATGAGCAGTTCTTC	CASSQARGSSYNEQFF
-	TRBV5-5	-	TRBJ1-2	TGTGCCAGCAGCTTGGGCGGGCGCGGCTATGGCTACACCTTC	CASSLGGRGYGYTF
-	TRBV6-5	-	TRBJ1-5	TGTGCCAGCAACGGGGCGAATCAGCCCCAGCATTTT	CASNGANQPQHF